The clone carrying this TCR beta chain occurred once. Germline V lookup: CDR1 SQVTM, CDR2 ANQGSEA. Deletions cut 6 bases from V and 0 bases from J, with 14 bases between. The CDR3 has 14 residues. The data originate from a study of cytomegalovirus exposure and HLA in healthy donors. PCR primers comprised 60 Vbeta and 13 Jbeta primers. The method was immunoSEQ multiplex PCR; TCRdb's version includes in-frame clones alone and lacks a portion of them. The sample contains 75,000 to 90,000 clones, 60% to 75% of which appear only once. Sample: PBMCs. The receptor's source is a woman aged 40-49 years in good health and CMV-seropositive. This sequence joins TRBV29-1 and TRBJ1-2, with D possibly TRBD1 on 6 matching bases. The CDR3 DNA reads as TGCAGCGTCGCTCCCTGGACAGCTAACTATGGCTACACCTTC. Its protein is CSVAPWTANYGYTF.